Each of the 18 T cell receptor beta chains below was sequenced from the same sample in a study of cytomegalovirus exposure and HLA in healthy donors. The study ran its PCR with 60 Vbeta and 13 Jbeta primers. The assay was immunoSEQ multiplex PCR, and TCRdb's table has in-frame clones only and misses some. Its table lists tens of thousands of clones. The sequenced material came from PBMCs. The receptors here all came from a man aged 50-59 years in good health and CMV-seronegative.

V gene TRBV7-6 combines with J gene TRBJ1-2; the D gene is possibly TRBD1 (5 bases). Germline assignment: CDR1 SGHVS and CDR2 FNYEAQ. This CDR3 comprises 14 residues. Deletions cut 5 bases from V and 3 bases from J, with 13 bases between. CDR3 nucleotide sequence: TGTGCCAGCAGCCCCGGACACCAAGACTATGGCTACACCTTC. Protein: CASSPGHQDYGYTF.

The CDR3 region is CASSQIQGSGNTIYF. Here the CDR3 DNA reads TGTGCCAGCAGCCAAATCCAGGGTTCGGGAAACACCATATATTTT. V usage is TRBV4-2 and J usage is TRBJ1-3, with TRBD1 as a possible D gene (5 bases). Germline CDR1 is LGHNA and CDR2 is YNFKEQ. The CDR3 is made up of 15 amino acids. Deletions cut 2 bases from V and 4 bases from J, with 12 bases between.

The gene calls are TRBV10-3 and TRBJ2-7, with 7 positions matching TRBD1. The CDR3 runs 14 residues. J lost 2 bases, V lost 6 bases, and 7 bases had no gene match. CDR1 is ENHRY, CDR2 SYGVKD, per germline. As DNA, the CDR3 is TGTGCCATCAGGCCGGACAGGACCCCCTACGAGCAGTACTTC. It specifies CAIRPDRTPYEQYF.

The chain has TRBV18 and TRBJ2-5, with D maybe TRBD2 (6 bases). The assigned J gene may be wrong: the sequence end matches TRBJ2-7 better. The CDR3 sequence is 16 residues long. The germline CDR1 and CDR2 sequences are KGHSH and LQKENI. CDR3: CASSPARDFLIGEQYF. CDR3 coding DNA: TGTGCCAGCTCACCAGCTCGGGACTTCCTTATTGGCGAGCAGTACTTC.

The rearrangement links TRBV5-1 to TRBJ2-5; D remains ambiguous. Per germline, CDR1 SGHRS and CDR2 YFSETQ. The CDR3 is 18 amino acids. V dropped 0 bases and J dropped 5 bases, with 23 bases sitting between them. CDR3 protein: CASSLASPLGPAGETQYF. The CDR3 DNA reads as TGCGCCAGCAGCTTGGCCAGCCCCTTAGGTCCGGCCGGGGAGACCCAGTACTTC.

The J gene is TRBJ1-6, the V gene TRBV6-6; no definite D call. CDR3 size: 13 residues. Trimming left V 6 bases short and J 6 bases short, with 9 bases between. Germline lookup yields CDR1 MNHNY and CDR2 SVGAGI (reference sequence). The CDR3 spells CASSNGINSPLHF. As DNA, the CDR3 is TGTGCCAGCAGCAACGGGATTAATTCACCCCTCCACTTT.

This chain uses TRBV6-4 with TRBJ1-1; TRBD1 might be the D (6 bases). The V end was cut by 5 bases, the J end by 7 bases, with 23 bases between. In germline, CDR1 is MRHNA, CDR2 SNTAGT. The CDR3 covers 16 residues. This CDR3 reads CASSPTGCFADCEAFF. The DNA for the CDR3 is TGTGCCAGCAGTCCCACAGGGTGTTTTGCGGATTGTGAAGCTTTCTTT.

The chain links TRBV6-1 to TRBJ2-5; TRBD1 agrees at 8 bases. After removal of 2 bases from V and 5 bases from J, the junction contained 13 bases not matched to a gene. The length of the CDR3 is 17 residues. Germline lookup yields CDR1 MNHNS and CDR2 SASEGT. The CDR3 is CASSEFFRSGGRETQYF. The CDR3 DNA sequence: TGTGCCAGCAGTGAATTCTTTAGGTCAGGGGGCCGGGAGACCCAGTACTTC.

The V and J genes are TRBV19 and TRBJ1-2; 9 nucleotides match TRBD1. Germline V gene sequence: CDR1 LNHDA, CDR2 SQIVND (reference sequence). The CDR3 is 13 residues long. V trimming: 6 bases; J trimming: 7 bases; junction bases outside the gene matches: 6. The CDR3 sequence is CASRIGQGFGYTF. The CDR3 DNA reads as TGTGCCAGTAGAATTGGACAGGGGTTTGGCTACACCTTC.

The chain has TRBV9 and TRBJ1-4; 10 bases line up with TRBD1. CDR3 size: 14 residues. Germline V gives CDR1 SGDLS, CDR2 YYNGEE. V lost 3 bases, J lost 8 bases, and 4 bases stayed unmatched. CDR3 sequence reads: CASSAGTGAEKLFF. The CDR3 DNA follows: TGTGCCAGCAGCGCGGGGACAGGGGCCGAAAAACTGTTTTTT.

This rearrangement joins TRBV15 to TRBJ2-7, with 7 positions matching TRBD1. V trimming: 1 base; J trimming: 5 bases; junction bases outside the gene matches: 5. This CDR3 spans 14 amino acids. CDR1 and CDR2 from the germline V gene are LNHNV and YYDKDF (reference sequence). This CDR3 is CATSRGQGGDEQYF. CDR3 nucleotide sequence: TGTGCCACCAGCAGAGGACAGGGTGGAGACGAGCAGTACTTC.

This rearrangement joins TRBV7-3 to TRBJ1-5; 8 bases agree with TRBD1. This CDR3 is 13 amino acids long. The V segment lost 5 bases and the J segment 6 bases; nucleotides outside the gene matches: 3. Looked up from germline, CDR1 is SGHTA and CDR2 is FQGTGA. CDR3 nucleotides: TGTGCCAGCAGCGTAGACAGGGGTCAGCCCCAGCATTTT. This encodes CASSVDRGQPQHF.

V and J are TRBV9 and TRBJ2-1, with 9 bases identical to TRBD2. The CDR3 extends over 16 amino acids. The germline gives CDR1 SGDLS, CDR2 YYNGEE. The V gene end was trimmed by 0 bases and the J gene end by 7 bases; junction bases not matched to a gene: 8. The CDR3 here is CASSVGGGAYTNEQFF. CDR3 sequence (DNA): TGTGCCAGCAGCGTAGGCGGGGGGGCCTACACGAATGAGCAGTTCTTC.

V gene TRBV2 combines with J gene TRBJ1-1, with 10 bases matching TRBD1. The CDR3 is 15 amino acids. The V gene's germline CDR1 is SNHLY and CDR2 FYNNEI. With 6 bases clipped from V and 3 bases from J, the junction kept 7 bases outside the gene matches. The CDR3 spells CASRPLTGGYTEAFF. CDR3 DNA sequence: TGTGCCAGCAGACCATTGACAGGGGGCTACACTGAAGCTTTCTTT.

J is TRBJ1-6 and V is TRBV7-9; possibly TRBD1 for D (6 bases). Germline assignment: CDR1 SEHNR and CDR2 FQNEAQ (reference sequence). The CDR3 length is 15 residues. V was trimmed by 4 bases and J by 6 bases, leaving 13 bases between them. CDR3 residues: CASSWIVGGNSPLHF. The CDR3 bases are TGTGCCAGCAGCTGGATAGTAGGGGGTAATTCACCCCTCCACTTT.

V gene TRBV28 combines with J gene TRBJ2-3; TRBD2 is a possible D gene (7 bases). The germline V gene has CDR1 MDHEN and CDR2 SYDVKM. Trimming took off 1 base at V and 2 bases at J, with 13 bases between the two ends. The CDR3 runs to 16 residues. The CDR3 sequence: CASSLFGGTITDTQYF. The CDR3 DNA sequence: TGTGCCAGCAGTTTATTCGGGGGGACAATCACAGATACGCAGTATTTT.

V and J are TRBV5-1 and TRBJ2-5, with D possibly matching TRBD2 (5 bases). Germline V gene sequence: CDR1 SGHRS, CDR2 YFSETQ. The V end lost 0 bases, the J end lost 4 bases, and 10 bases lay between the germline ends. CDR3 length equals 14 residues. The CDR3 sequence is CASSLVPEGETQYF. The CDR3, as DNA: TGCGCCAGCAGCTTGGTTCCAGAGGGAGAGACCCAGTACTTC.

The chain is built from TRBV28 and TRBJ1-5; maybe TRBD1 (6 bases). CDR1 is MDHEN, CDR2 SYDVKM, per germline. Trimming shortened V by 6 bases and J by 0 bases, and 12 bases separated the two germline ends. The CDR3 loop spans 15 amino acids. The CDR3 coding sequence is TGTGCCAGCAGGAAACAGGGCAATAGCAATCAGCCCCAGCATTTT. This gives the protein CASRKQGNSNQPQHF.